This TCR beta chain came from a study of cytomegalovirus exposure and HLA in healthy donors. Study summary: A prior study identified roughly 110 million unique TCR beta sequences from 180 million or so T cells. Whole-study results and caveats: Usually a TCR sequence was rare, but some public TCRs were found in many donors. Among the CMV-associated chains, a few were confirmed in vitro as specific for CMV antigens.

Concerning this clone: Its antigen remains unknown.

Primers for the PCR totalled 60 Vbeta and 13 Jbeta. Sequenced by immunoSEQ multiplex PCR; TCRdb stores in-frame clones only, minus some. The sample lists roughly 110,000 clones; around 70% were seen once. Per germline, CDR1 GTSNPN and CDR2 SVGIG (reference sequence). Trimming took off 5 bases at V and 3 bases at J, with 11 bases between the two ends. The CDR3 contains 13 residues. The origin of this receptor is a man between 25 and 39 years old in good health and CMV-seropositive. Sequenced sample: PBMCs. The chain is built from TRBV30 and TRBJ1-5; D is perhaps TRBD1 (6 bases). The CDR3 here is CAWETGYNQPQHF. The DNA for the CDR3 is TGTGCCTGGGAAACAGGGTACAATCAGCCCCAGCATTTT.